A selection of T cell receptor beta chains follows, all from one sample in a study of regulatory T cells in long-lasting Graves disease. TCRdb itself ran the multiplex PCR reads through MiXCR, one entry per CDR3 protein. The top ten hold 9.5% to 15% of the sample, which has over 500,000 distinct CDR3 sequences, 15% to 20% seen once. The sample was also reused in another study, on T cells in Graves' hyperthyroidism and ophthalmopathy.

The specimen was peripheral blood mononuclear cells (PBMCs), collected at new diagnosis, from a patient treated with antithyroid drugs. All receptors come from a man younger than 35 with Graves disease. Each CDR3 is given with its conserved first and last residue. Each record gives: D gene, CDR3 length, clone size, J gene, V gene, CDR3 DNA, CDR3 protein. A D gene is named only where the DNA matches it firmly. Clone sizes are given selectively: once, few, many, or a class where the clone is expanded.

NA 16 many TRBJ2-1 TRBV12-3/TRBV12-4 TGTGCCAGCAGTTTACCCGCTGGGCGGGCTGGGAATGAGCAGTTCTTC CASSLPAGRAGNEQFF
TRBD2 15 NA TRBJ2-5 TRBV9 TGTGCCAGCAGCGGAAGCGGGAGCTTGCAAGAGACCCAGTACTTC CASSGSGSLQETQYF
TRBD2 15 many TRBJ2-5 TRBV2 TGTGCCAGCGGGCCGGGGTCGGGAGGTGGAGAGACCCAGTACTTC CASGPGSGGGETQYF
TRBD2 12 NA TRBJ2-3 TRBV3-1 TGTGCCAGCAGCCGGACTAGCGGTACGCAGTATTTT CASSRTSGTQYF
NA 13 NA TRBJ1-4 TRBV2 TGTGCCGGCCACGTTGCAACTAATGAAAGACTGTTTTTT CAGHVATNERLFF
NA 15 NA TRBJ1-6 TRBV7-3 TGTGCCAGCAGGCTTACCTTTCTGGGGAATTCACCCCTCCACTTT CASRLTFLGNSPLHF
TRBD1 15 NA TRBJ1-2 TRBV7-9 TGTGCCAGCAGCTCAGGGGACAGCCCTAACTATGGCTACACCTTC CASSSGDSPNYGYTF
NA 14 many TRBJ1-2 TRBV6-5 TGTGCCAGCAGTTACTCGGTCAGAAACTATGGCTACACCTTC CASSYSVRNYGYTF
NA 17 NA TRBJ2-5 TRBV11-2 TGTGCCAGCAGCTTAGATCCGGGGGGCTTAGAGGGGGAGACCCAGTACTTC CASSLDPGGLEGETQYF
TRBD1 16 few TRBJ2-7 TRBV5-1 TGCGCCAGCAGCTTTATTCCTGGACAGGACTCCTACGAGCAGTACTTC CASSFIPGQDSYEQYF
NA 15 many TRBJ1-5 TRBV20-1 TGCAGTGCTGGCCTGGGGGGGGCAACTAATCAGCCCCAGCATTTT CSAGLGGATNQPQHF
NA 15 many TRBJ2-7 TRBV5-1 TGCGCCAGCACCTGGGGGGGACACTTCTCCTACGAGCAGTACTTC CASTWGGHFSYEQYF
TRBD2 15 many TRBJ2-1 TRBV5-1 TGCGCCAGCAGCTTGGGTTCTAGCGGGAACAATGAGCAGTTCTTC CASSLGSSGNNEQFF
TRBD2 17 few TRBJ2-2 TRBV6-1 TGTGCCAGCAGTCGCCGAAGGCTAGCGGGAGTCACCGGGGAGCTGTTTTTT CASSRRRLAGVTGELFF
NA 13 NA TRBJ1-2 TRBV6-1 TGTGCCAGCAGAAATACAGGGTACGATGGCTACACCTTC CASRNTGYDGYTF
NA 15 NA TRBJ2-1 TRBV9 TGTGCCAGCAGCGAAACGATCCTGGTTGGGAATGAGCAGTTCTTC CASSETILVGNEQFF
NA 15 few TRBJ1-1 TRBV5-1 TGCGCCAGCAGCCTATGGGACACAATGAACACTGAAGCTTTCTTT CASSLWDTMNTEAFF
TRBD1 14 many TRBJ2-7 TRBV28 TGTGCCAGCAGCCCGGGACAGCACCCCGGCGAGCAGTACTTC CASSPGQHPGEQYF
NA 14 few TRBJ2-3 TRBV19 TGTGCCAGTAGGCCTTCGGAGGACACAGATACGCAGTATTTT CASRPSEDTDTQYF
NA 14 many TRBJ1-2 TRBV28 TGTGCCAGCAGTTTCCAGTCCTCTAACTATGGCTACACCTTC CASSFQSSNYGYTF
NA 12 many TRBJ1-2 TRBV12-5 TGTGCTAGTGGTTTGGAGGGCTATGGCTACACCTTC CASGLEGYGYTF
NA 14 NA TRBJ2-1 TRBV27 TGTGCCAGCAGTCTTGCGGGGAGGTTATATGAGCAGTTCTTC CASSLAGRLYEQFF
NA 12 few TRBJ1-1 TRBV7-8 TGTGCCAGCAGCTTAGCCATGGACAGCCAATTCTTT CASSLAMDSQFF
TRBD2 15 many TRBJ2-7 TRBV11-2 TGTGCCAGCAGCTTACGTCAGCGGGAGAGGTACGAGCAGTACTTC CASSLRQRERYEQYF
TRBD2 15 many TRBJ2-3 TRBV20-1 TGCAGTGCTAGTTGGCGGGAGACTAGCACAGATACGCAGTATTTT CSASWRETSTDTQYF
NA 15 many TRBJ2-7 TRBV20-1 TGCAGTGCTCTCTCGGGACTGCAGAGCTCCTACGAGCAGTACTTC CSALSGLQSSYEQYF
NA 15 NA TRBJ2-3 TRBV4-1 TGCGCCAGCAGCCAAGACCCCCGGGGGACAGATACGCAGTATTTT CASSQDPRGTDTQYF
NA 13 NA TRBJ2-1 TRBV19 TGTGCCAGTAGCAAAGTCCTGGGTAGAGAGCAGTTCTTC CASSKVLGREQFF
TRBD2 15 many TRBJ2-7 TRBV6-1 TGTGCCAGCAGTGGCGGGAGGGCCAGCTCCTACGAGCAGTACTTC CASSGGRASSYEQYF
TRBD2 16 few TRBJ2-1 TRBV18 TGTGCCAGCTCACCGACGACTAGCTCCCCCTACAATGAGCAGTTCTTC CASSPTTSSPYNEQFF
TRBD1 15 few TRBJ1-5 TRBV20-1 TGCAGTGCTAAAAAGGGGGCCCGCCCCGGTCAGCCCCAGCATTTT CSAKKGARPGQPQHF
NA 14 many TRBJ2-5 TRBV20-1 TGCAGTGCTAGACTTACAGGGTTCGGAGAGACCCAGTACTTC CSARLTGFGETQYF
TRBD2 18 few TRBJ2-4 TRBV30 TGTGCCTGGAGTGGGAGAGGACTAGCGGGAGGGCTGGGAAACATTCAGTACTTC CAWSGRGLAGGLGNIQYF
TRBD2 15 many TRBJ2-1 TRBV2 TGTGCCAGCAGTGGTCTAGCGGGAGGGCCGAATGAGCAGTTCTTC CASSGLAGGPNEQFF
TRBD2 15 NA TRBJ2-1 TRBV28 TGTGCCAGCAGCAAAAATAGCGGGCTTAGGGATGAGCAGTTCTTC CASSKNSGLRDEQFF
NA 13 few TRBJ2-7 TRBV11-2 TGTGCCAGCAGCCAGGATCTGCCCGACGAGCAGTACTTC CASSQDLPDEQYF
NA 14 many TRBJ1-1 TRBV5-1 TGCGCCAGCAGCTTGAGCCAGGGATGGACTGAAGCTTTCTTT CASSLSQGWTEAFF
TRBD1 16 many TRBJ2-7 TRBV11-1 TGTGCCAGCAGCCCGGACCTGGGACAGTTCGCCTACGAGCAGTACTTC CASSPDLGQFAYEQYF
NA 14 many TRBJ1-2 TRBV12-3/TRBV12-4 TGTGCCAGCAGTTCCATCGGACGGATATATGGCTACACCTTC CASSSIGRIYGYTF
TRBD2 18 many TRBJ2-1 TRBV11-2 TGTGCCAGCAGCTTAGGGCGTCTACTAGCGGTCTCCTACAATGAGCAGTTCTTC CASSLGRLLAVSYNEQFF
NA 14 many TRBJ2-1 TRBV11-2 TGTGCCAGCAGCTTACGGGGTTCTCACAATGAGCAGTTCTTC CASSLRGSHNEQFF
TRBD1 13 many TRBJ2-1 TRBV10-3 TGTGCCATCACGGGACAGGGGATGAATGAGCAGTTCTTC CAITGQGMNEQFF
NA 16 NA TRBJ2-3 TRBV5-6 TGTGCCAGCAGCTTACTCGCAGGGAGATACACAGATACGCAGTATTTT CASSLLAGRYTDTQYF
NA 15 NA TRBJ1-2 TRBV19 TGTGCCAGTAGTATAAGGAAGGAAGGCTCCTATGGCTACACCTTC CASSIRKEGSYGYTF
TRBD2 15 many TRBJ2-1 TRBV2 TGTGCCAGCACCCAGCTAGCGGGAGTGAACAATGAGCAGTTCTTC CASTQLAGVNNEQFF
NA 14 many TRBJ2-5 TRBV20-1 TGCAGTGCTAGAGACCAGGGGCTCCAAGAGACCCAGTACTTC CSARDQGLQETQYF